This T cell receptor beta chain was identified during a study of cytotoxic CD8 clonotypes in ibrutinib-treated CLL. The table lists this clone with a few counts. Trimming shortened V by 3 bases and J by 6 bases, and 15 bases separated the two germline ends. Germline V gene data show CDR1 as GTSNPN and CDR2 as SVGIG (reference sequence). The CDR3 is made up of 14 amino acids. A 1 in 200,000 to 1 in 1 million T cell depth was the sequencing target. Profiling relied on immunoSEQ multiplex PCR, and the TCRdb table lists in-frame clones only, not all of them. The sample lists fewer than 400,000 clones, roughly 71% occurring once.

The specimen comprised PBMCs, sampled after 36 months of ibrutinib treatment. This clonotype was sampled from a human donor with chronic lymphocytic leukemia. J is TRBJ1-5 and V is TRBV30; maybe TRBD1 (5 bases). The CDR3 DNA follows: TGTGCCTGGAGCGTACGTTCGGGGCTTCAGCCCCAGCATTTT. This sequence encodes CAWSVRSGLQPQHF.